This entry features one TCR beta chain sequence. This entry is derived from a study of identical twins. TCRdb re-derived calls from the 5' RACE reads in MiXCR, one entry per CDR3 protein. Of about 190,000 distinct CDR3 sequences listed, roughly 15% were seen once; the top ten hold over 35%. This same sample was also taken into another study, of T cells expressing NK-cell markers. That source notes: Cells sorted as CD3+CD56+NKG2C+, CD3+CD56+NKG2C- and CD3+CD56-NKG2C+ T cells supplied the TCR beta repertoires. Of CD8+ T cells, 1.0-7.0% belonged to dominant NKG2C+ clonotypes in five or six donors. No clear determination of HCMV specificity was made for expanded NKG2C+ T cell clones.

The sequenced sample was CD8+ T cells sorted from blood. This receptor was obtained from a woman aged 18-29 years in good health.

In DNA, the CDR3 is TGTGCCAGCAGCCCACGGGCGGGAATTACTTACAATGAGCAGTTCTTC. It codes for CASSPRAGITYNEQFF. This rearrangement joins TRBV9 to TRBJ2-1; D possibly corresponds to TRBD2 (6 bases). There are 16 residues in the CDR3. The V end lost 4 bases, the J end lost 4 bases, and 18 bases lay between the germline ends. The germline CDR1 and CDR2 sequences are SGDLS and YYNGEE.